This passage covers 10 T cell receptor beta chains from one sample sequenced in a study of blood T cell repertoires in COVID-19. Some clones are missing from TCRdb's copy, which holds only in-frame ones; the method was immunoSEQ multiplex PCR. This sample has more than 150,000 clones; roughly 79% occur once, and the top ten carry about 12%. Sample: peripheral blood. These receptors came from a woman older than 75 with COVID-19, enrolled during active disease.

This chain links TRBV7-8 with TRBJ2-1; TRBD2 aligns across 10 bases. The germline CDR1 and CDR2 sequences are SGHVS and FQNEAQ. The CDR3 has 16 amino acids. J lost 12 bases, V lost 2 bases, and 13 bases had no gene match. DNA for the CDR3: TGTGCCAGCAGCTTACAGGGGAGCGGGAGGGCCTCGGGGCAGTTCTTC. It codes for CASSLQGSGRASGQFF. Drawing the rest from reference TRBV7-8 and TRBJ2-1, the complete variable domain is GAGVSQSPRYKVAKRGQDVALRCDPISGHVSLFWYQQALGQGPEFLTYFQNEAQLDKSGLPSDRFFAERPEGSVSTLKIQRTQQEDSAVYLCASSLQGSGRASGQFFGPGTRLTVL.

This sequence joins TRBV30 and TRBJ1-5; D is uncertain. The germline V and J ends were trimmed by 3 bases and 0 bases, with 6 bases remaining between them. The CDR3 has 13 amino acids. The germline V gene has CDR1 GTSNPN and CDR2 SVGIG (reference sequence). The CDR3: CAWRGDSNQPQHF. The CDR3 DNA reads TGTGCCTGGAGAGGAGATAGCAATCAGCCCCAGCATTTT.

The chain recombines TRBV11-2 with TRBJ2-3, with D unclear. The germline V gene has CDR1 SGHAT and CDR2 FQNNGV. CDR3 length: 13 amino acids. With 3 bases removed from V and 2 bases from J, the gap between germline ends came to 6 bases. CDR3 sequence reads: CASSFSITDTQYF. CDR3 sequence (DNA): TGTGCCAGCAGCTTTTCTATCACAGATACGCAGTATTTT.

This chain joins TRBV24-1 and TRBJ1-2, with TRBD1 matching 7 bases. V shed 5 bases and J 0 bases; nucleotides not matched to a gene: 5. CDR1 KGHDR and CDR2 SFDVKD come from the germline V gene. The CDR3 consists of 15 residues. This CDR3 reads CATSGTGAANYGYTF. The CDR3, as DNA: TGTGCCACCAGTGGTACAGGGGCAGCTAACTATGGCTACACCTTC.

The chain uses TRBV2 and TRBJ1-1, with D perhaps TRBD1 (6 bases). Germline CDR1 and CDR2: SNHLY and FYNNEI. The CDR3 covers 13 residues. Trimming stripped 7 bases from V and 8 bases from J, with 17 bases between. The CDR3 nucleotides read TGTGCCAGCAACCCACTAAACAGGGAGGAAGCTTTCTTT. The encoded protein is CASNPLNREEAFF.

This clone was seen only a few times. DNA of the CDR3: TGTGCCAGCAGCTTGGCGACAGCGAACACCGGGGAGCTGTTTTTT. It codes for CASSLATANTGELFF. The V and J genes are TRBV5-5 and TRBJ2-2, with a tentative D call TRBD1 (5 bases). The V end lost 0 bases, the J end lost 0 bases, and 6 bases lay between the germline ends. The CDR3 loop spans 15 amino acids. CDR1 SGHKS and CDR2 YYEKEE come from the germline V gene (reference sequence).

This clone showed up just once. The CDR3: CASSPRTSANTGELFF. DNA of the CDR3: TGTGCCAGCAGCCCCCGGACTAGCGCGAACACCGGGGAGCTGTTTTTT. The V and J genes are TRBV7-6 and TRBJ2-2; the match to TRBD2 covers 9 bases. CDR3 size: 16 residues. V lost 5 bases and J lost 0; bases outside the gene matches: 4. Germline V gene sequence: CDR1 SGHVS, CDR2 FNYEAQ.

The V and J genes are TRBV2 and TRBJ2-1; 10 bases map to TRBD2. The V segment lost 6 bases and the J segment 6 bases; nucleotides outside the gene matches: 5. This CDR3 has 14 residues. Per the germline V gene, CDR1 is SNHLY and CDR2 is FYNNEI. As DNA, the CDR3 is TGTGCCAGCAGCCGCAGGACTAGCGGCAATGAGCAGTTCTTC. It translates to CASSRRTSGNEQFF.

The chain employs TRBV6-5 and TRBJ1-6; D perhaps matches TRBD1 (5 bases). The V end was cut by 1 base, the J end by 10 bases, with 11 bases between. This CDR3 has 14 amino acids. Germline V lookup: CDR1 MNHEY, CDR2 SVGAGI. CDR3 in DNA: TGTGCCAGCAGTTACTTCCAGGGTAAATCACCCCTCCACTTT. Its protein product is CASSYFQGKSPLHF.

This rearrangement joins TRBV1 to TRBJ2-7; no check of the table's D call, TRBD2, against the DNA was made. TRBV1 is a pseudogene locus. This CDR3 has 16 amino acids. The DNA for the CDR3 is TGCACCAGCAGCCAGCGGACGGACTACCTTTCCTACGAGCAGTACTTC. Translating gives CTSSQRTDYLSYEQYF.